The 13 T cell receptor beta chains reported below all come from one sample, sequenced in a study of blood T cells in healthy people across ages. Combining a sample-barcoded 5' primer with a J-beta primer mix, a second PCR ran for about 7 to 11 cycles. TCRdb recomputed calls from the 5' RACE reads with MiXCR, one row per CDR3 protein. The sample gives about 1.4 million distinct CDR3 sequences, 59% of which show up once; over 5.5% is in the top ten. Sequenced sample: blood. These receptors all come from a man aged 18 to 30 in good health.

The CDR3 protein is CASSPFEKKGDYEQYF. Written as DNA, the CDR3 is TGTGCCAGCAGCCCCTTTGAAAAGAAAGGGGACTACGAGCAGTACTTC. The chain employs TRBV6-2 or TRBV6-3 and TRBJ2-7; D is possibly TRBD1 (5 bases). This CDR3 spans 16 amino acids. The germline V gene has CDR1 MNHEY and CDR2 SVGEGT. The germline V and J ends were trimmed by 6 bases and 3 bases, with 21 bases remaining between them.

The CDR3 protein is CSATPDSDPYGYTF. CDR3 nucleotide sequence: TGCAGTGCCACTCCTGACTCGGACCCCTATGGCTACACCTTC. The V and J genes are TRBV20-1 and TRBJ1-2; D remains ambiguous. The germline CDR1 and CDR2 sequences are DFQATT and SNEGSKA (reference sequence). The CDR3 totals 14 residues. V lost 6 bases and J 4 bases, leaving 18 bases between the germline ends.

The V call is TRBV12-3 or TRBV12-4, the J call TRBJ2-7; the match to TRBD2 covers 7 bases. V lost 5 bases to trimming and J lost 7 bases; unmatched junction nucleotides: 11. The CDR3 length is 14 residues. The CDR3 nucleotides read TGTGCCAGCAGTCCCTCACGGACTAGTTCGGAGCAGTACTTC. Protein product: CASSPSRTSSEQYF.

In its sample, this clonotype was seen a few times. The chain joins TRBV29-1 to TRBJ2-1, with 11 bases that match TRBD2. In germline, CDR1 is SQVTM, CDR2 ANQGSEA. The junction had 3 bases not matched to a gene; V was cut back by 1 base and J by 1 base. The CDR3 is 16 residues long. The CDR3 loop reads CSVEGTSGPSYNEQFF. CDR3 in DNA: TGCAGCGTTGAAGGGACTAGCGGGCCGTCCTACAATGAGCAGTTCTTC.

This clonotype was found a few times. The CDR3 DNA is TGCGCCAGCAGCTTGGCCCGACAGATTTCCTACGAGCAGTACTTC. It yields the protein CASSLARQISYEQYF. The rearrangement uses TRBV5-1 and TRBJ2-7; TRBD1 is a possible D gene (5 bases). The V end lost 0 bases, the J end lost 1 base, and 11 bases lay between the germline ends. This CDR3 is built from 15 residues. CDR1 and CDR2 from the germline V gene are SGHRS and YFSETQ.

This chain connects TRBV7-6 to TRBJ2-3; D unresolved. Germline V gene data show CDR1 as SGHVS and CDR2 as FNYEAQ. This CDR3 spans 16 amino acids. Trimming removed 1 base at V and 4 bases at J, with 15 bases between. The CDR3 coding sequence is TGTGCCAGCAGCTTAGTGCGTCCCGGATTGGCAGATACGCAGTATTTT. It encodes CASSLVRPGLADTQYF.

CDR3: CSVERPAGGRDTQYF. The CDR3 nucleotides are TGCAGCGTTGAAAGGCCAGCGGGGGGACGGGATACGCAGTATTTT. The rearrangement joins TRBV29-1 to TRBJ2-3; 9 bases are a match to TRBD2. Trimming cost V 2 bases and J 6 bases; bases outside gene matches: 9. CDR1 is SQVTM, CDR2 ANQGSEA, per germline. The CDR3 is 15 amino acids.

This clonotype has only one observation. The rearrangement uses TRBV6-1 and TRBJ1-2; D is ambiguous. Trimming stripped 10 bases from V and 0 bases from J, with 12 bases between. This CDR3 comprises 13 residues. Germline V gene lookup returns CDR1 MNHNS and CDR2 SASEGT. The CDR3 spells CAIQLGANYGYTF. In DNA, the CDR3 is TGTGCCATTCAACTTGGGGCTAACTATGGCTACACCTTC.

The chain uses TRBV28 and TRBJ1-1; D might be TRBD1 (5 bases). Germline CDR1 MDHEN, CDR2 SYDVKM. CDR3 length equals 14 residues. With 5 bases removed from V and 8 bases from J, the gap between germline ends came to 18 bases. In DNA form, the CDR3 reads TGTGCCAGCAGTATACTTCAGGGCGCTGACGAAGCTTTCTTT. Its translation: CASSILQGADEAFF.

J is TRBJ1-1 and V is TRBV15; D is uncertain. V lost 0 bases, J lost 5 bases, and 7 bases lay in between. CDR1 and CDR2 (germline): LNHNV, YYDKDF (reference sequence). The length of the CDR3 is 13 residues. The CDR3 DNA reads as TGTGCCACCAGCAGAGACACGGTTACTGAAGCTTTCTTT. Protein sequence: CATSRDTVTEAFF.

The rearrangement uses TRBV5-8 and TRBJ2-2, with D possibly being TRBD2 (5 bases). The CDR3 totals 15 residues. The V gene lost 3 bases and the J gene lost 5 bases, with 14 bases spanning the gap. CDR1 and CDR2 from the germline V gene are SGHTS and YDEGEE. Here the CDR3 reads CASSWVMRVTGELFF. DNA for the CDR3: TGTGCCAGCAGCTGGGTCATGAGGGTGACCGGGGAGCTGTTTTTT.

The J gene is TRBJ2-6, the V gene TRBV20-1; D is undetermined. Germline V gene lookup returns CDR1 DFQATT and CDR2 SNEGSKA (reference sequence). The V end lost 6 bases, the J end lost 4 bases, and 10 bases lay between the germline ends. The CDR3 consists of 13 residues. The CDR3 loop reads CSAKLSGANVLTF. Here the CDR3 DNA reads TGCAGTGCAAAACTGTCGGGGGCCAACGTCCTGACTTTC.

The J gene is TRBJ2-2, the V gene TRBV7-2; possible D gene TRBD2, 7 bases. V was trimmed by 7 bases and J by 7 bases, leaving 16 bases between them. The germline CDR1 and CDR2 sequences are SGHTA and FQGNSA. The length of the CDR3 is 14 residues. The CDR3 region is CASTPYGGHGELFF. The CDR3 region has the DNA TGTGCCAGCACCCCTTACGGGGGGCACGGGGAGCTGTTTTTT.